Below are 22 T cell receptor beta chains sequenced from a single sample in a study of blood T cell repertoires in COVID-19. Profiling relied on immunoSEQ multiplex PCR, and the TCRdb table lists in-frame clones only, not all of them. The sample lists some 100,000 clones, about nine tenths occurring once. Sequencing was performed on peripheral blood. The origin of the receptors is a middle-aged man with acute or convalescent COVID-19.

The sample holds one count of this clone. The CDR3 loop is CASSESGRGKEKLFF. The CDR3 DNA is TGTGCCAGCAGTGAATCTGGCAGGGGGAAGGAAAAACTGTTTTTT. This chain joins TRBV25-1 and TRBJ1-4; 7 bases are a match to TRBD1. The CDR3 extends over 15 amino acids. Per germline, CDR1 MGHDK and CDR2 SYGVNS. V dropped 1 base and J dropped 8; count of bases not matched to a gene: 7.

The chain is built from TRBV19 and TRBJ1-5; D not certain. V lost 1 base to trimming and J lost 4 bases, with 11 bases between them. The CDR3 covers 15 residues. Looked up from germline, CDR1 is LNHDA and CDR2 is SQIVND (reference sequence). CDR3 DNA: TGTGCCAGTAGTATAGGCGGGTTCGGGAATCAGCCCCAGCATTTT. It yields the protein CASSIGGFGNQPQHF. Together with reference TRBV19 and TRBJ1-5, the CDR3 gives the full variable domain: DGGITQSPKYLFRKEGQNVTLSCEQNLNHDAMYWYRQDPGQGLRLIYYSQIVNDFQKGDIAEGYSVSREKKESFPLTVTSAQKNPTAFYLCASSIGGFGNQPQHFGDGTRLSIL.

The chain has TRBV5-1 and TRBJ1-1; possible D gene TRBD1, 6 bases. Germline assignment: CDR1 SGHRS and CDR2 YFSETQ. Trimming removed 2 bases from V and 4 bases from J, with 9 bases in between. This CDR3 is 13 amino acids long. The CDR3 loop reads CASSLSGVTEAFF. DNA of the CDR3: TGCGCCAGCAGCTTATCAGGGGTCACTGAAGCTTTCTTT.

The chain has TRBV2 and TRBJ2-3; the match to TRBD2 covers 16 bases. Germline-derived CDR1 and CDR2 are SNHLY and FYNNEI. The CDR3 is 17 residues long. V shed 4 bases and J 5 bases; nucleotides not matched to a gene: 6. In DNA, the CDR3 is TGTGCCAGCAGTGCCTCCGGGACTAGCGGGAGGGAAGATACGCAGTATTTT. Its translation is CASSASGTSGREDTQYF.

This clone was recorded once. The chain joins TRBV7-8 to TRBJ2-7; D is ambiguous. Germline V gene data show CDR1 as SGHVS and CDR2 as FQNEAQ. Trimming left V 6 bases short and J 2 bases short, with 5 bases between. The CDR3 loop spans 11 amino acids. The CDR3 region has the DNA TGTGCCAGCAGTTACACCTACGAGCAGTACTTC. Its translation: CASSYTYEQYF.

CDR3 loop: CASSFRGLAGYEQYF. In DNA form, the CDR3 reads TGTGCCAGCAGCTTCCGTGGACTAGCGGGCTACGAGCAGTACTTC. The V call is TRBV5-5, the J call TRBJ2-7, with TRBD2 matching 11 bases. The germline CDR1 and CDR2 sequences are SGHKS and YYEKEE (reference sequence). There are 15 residues in the CDR3. The V and J ends lost 2 bases and 3 bases, in that order; junction bases with no gene match: 4. Together with reference TRBV5-5 and TRBJ2-7, the CDR3 gives the full variable domain: DAGVTQSPTHLIKTRGQQVTLRCSPISGHKSVSWYQQVLGQGPQFIFQYYEKEERGRGNFPDRFSARQFPNYSSELNVNALLLGDSALYLCASSFRGLAGYEQYFGPGTRLTVT.

The V and J genes are TRBV19 and TRBJ2-7; 11 bases match TRBD2. CDR1 and CDR2 (germline): LNHDA, SQIVND (reference sequence). The V segment lost 3 bases and the J segment 3 bases; nucleotides outside the gene matches: 10. The CDR3 runs 17 residues. The CDR3 region has the DNA TGTGCCAGTAGTATTACCCACTCCACTAGCGGGAGCTACGAGCAGTACTTC. Its protein product is CASSITHSTSGSYEQYF. Using reference TRBV19 and TRBJ2-7 for the parts outside the CDR3, the full variable domain is DGGITQSPKYLFRKEGQNVTLSCEQNLNHDAMYWYRQDPGQGLRLIYYSQIVNDFQKGDIAEGYSVSREKKESFPLTVTSAQKNPTAFYLCASSITHSTSGSYEQYFGPGTRLTVT.

The chain recombines TRBV7-2 with TRBJ1-2; D might be TRBD1 (6 bases). This CDR3 is built from 13 residues. CDR1 is SGHTA and CDR2 is FQGNSA in the germline V gene. V lost 8 bases and J 6 bases, leaving 16 bases between the germline ends. The CDR3 DNA follows: TGTGCCAGCGGGGGGGGCGGGAAACATGGCTACACCTTC. Translation gives CASGGGGKHGYTF.

This sequence joins TRBV9 and TRBJ2-1, with 13 bases matching TRBD2. This CDR3 region has 16 residues. Germline CDR1 and CDR2: SGDLS and YYNGEE. Losses at the gene ends were 3 bases for V and 4 bases for J; bases not matched to a gene: 4. In nucleotides, the CDR3 is TGTGCCAGCAGCGATGGGACTAGCGGGAAGTACAATGAGCAGTTCTTC. Amino acid sequence: CASSDGTSGKYNEQFF.

The genes are TRBV18 and TRBJ2-2; a weak D match, TRBD1 (6 bases). CDR1 KGHSH and CDR2 LQKENI come from the germline V gene. The germline V and J ends were trimmed by 6 bases and 0 bases, with 14 bases remaining between them. The CDR3 is 16 amino acids. The CDR3 is CASSPRQDANTGELFF. In DNA, the CDR3 is TGTGCCAGCTCGCCTAGACAGGATGCGAACACCGGGGAGCTGTTTTTT.

V gene TRBV5-5 combines with J gene TRBJ1-6; a weak D match, TRBD1 (5 bases). This CDR3 region has 17 residues. CDR1 and CDR2 (germline): SGHKS, YYEKEE (reference sequence). Trimming cost V 4 bases and J 0 bases, with 14 bases left between them. The CDR3: CASSPGTSPSYNSPLHF. The CDR3 nucleotides are TGTGCCAGCAGCCCTGGGACTTCCCCCTCCTATAATTCACCCCTCCACTTT.

The rearrangement uses TRBV9 and TRBJ2-3, with D uncertain. Per germline, CDR1 SGDLS and CDR2 YYNGEE. The CDR3 covers 14 residues. The V gene lost 0 bases and the J gene lost 4 bases, with 9 bases spanning the gap. In DNA, the CDR3 is TGTGCCAGCAGCGTAGGGGCACTCTCAGATACGCAGTATTTT. It is translated as CASSVGALSDTQYF.

CDR3 bases: TGTGCCAGCTCACCGCGGGACCTTGAAGCTTTCTTT. Protein sequence: CASSPRDLEAFF. This chain links TRBV18 with TRBJ1-1; D is possibly TRBD1 (5 bases). This CDR3 region has 12 residues. CDR1 and CDR2 from the germline V gene are KGHSH and LQKENI. Trimming left V 3 bases short and J 7 bases short, with 9 bases between.

The J gene is TRBJ2-7, the V gene TRBV7-9; 8 bases map to TRBD1. This CDR3 has 15 amino acids. The trim removed 1 base at V and 4 bases at J, leaving 6 bases unmatched. Germline values: CDR1 SEHNR, CDR2 FQNEAQ (reference sequence). The CDR3 loop reads CASSLGDRWGYEQYF. The CDR3 nucleotides read TGTGCCAGCAGCTTAGGGGACAGGTGGGGGTACGAGCAGTACTTC.

V usage is TRBV27 and J usage is TRBJ1-2, with D possibly being TRBD1 (6 bases). The CDR3 contains 16 residues. The V and J ends lost 3 bases and 3 bases respectively, with 17 bases between them. Germline lookup yields CDR1 MNHEY and CDR2 SMNVEV (reference sequence). Written as DNA, the CDR3 is TGTGCCAGCAGTTTGAGCGCAGCGGCAGGGGACTATGGCTACACCTTC. It specifies CASSLSAAAGDYGYTF.

This clone was seen just once. The rearrangement links TRBV18 to TRBJ2-3, with 11 positions matching TRBD1. The CDR3 is made up of 17 amino acids. Germline values: CDR1 KGHSH, CDR2 LQKENI. With V trimmed by 3 bases and J by 4 bases, 9 bases remained unmatched. The CDR3 bases are TGTGCCAGCTCACCGATGGGACAGGGGGGTATCGCAGATACGCAGTATTTT. Its translation: CASSPMGQGGIADTQYF. The full variable domain, completed using reference TRBV18 and TRBJ2-3, is NAGVMQNPRHLVRRRGQEARLRCSPMKGHSHVYWYRQLPEEGLKFMVYLQKENIIDESGMPKERFSAEFPKEGPSILRIQQVVRGDSAAYFCASSPMGQGGIADTQYFGPGTRLTVL.

The chain joins TRBV30 to TRBJ1-2; TRBD1 agrees at 7 bases. The trim removed 4 bases at V and 4 bases at J, leaving 9 bases unmatched. Germline CDR1 reads GTSNPN; CDR2 reads SVGIG (reference sequence). The CDR3 has 14 residues. Written as DNA, the CDR3 is TGTGCCTGGAAGGGGGCCGGCCGCCCCTATGGCTACACCTTC. Residues: CAWKGAGRPYGYTF.

This chain connects TRBV9 to TRBJ2-1, with D possibly being TRBD1 (6 bases). Germline CDR1 SGDLS, CDR2 YYNGEE. The CDR3 is 13 amino acids. Trimming stripped 0 bases from V and 6 bases from J, with 7 bases between. Written as DNA, the CDR3 is TGTGCCAGCAGCGTAGGACAGGTCAATGAGCAGTTCTTC. Protein sequence: CASSVGQVNEQFF.

The V call is TRBV3-1 (or the pseudogene TRBV3-2), the J call TRBJ1-5; D is unclear. CDR3 size: 14 residues. Between the trimmed V and J ends, which lost 2 bases and 2 bases, there was a span of 7 bases. Germline V gene data show CDR1 as LGHDT and CDR2 as YNNKEL (reference sequence). This chain's CDR3 is CASSQRSGNQPQHF. For the CDR3, the DNA is TGTGCCAGCAGCCAACGGTCGGGCAATCAGCCCCAGCATTTT.

The sample holds one count of this clone. V usage is TRBV7-9 and J usage is TRBJ1-1; D is possibly TRBD1 (6 bases). V was pared by 0 bases and J by 5 bases, with 13 bases between. The CDR3 totals 15 residues. The germline CDR1 and CDR2 sequences are SEHNR and FQNEAQ (reference sequence). CDR3 coding DNA: TGTGCCAGCAGCTTAGCGACAGGAGGATGGACTGAAGCTTTCTTT. It specifies CASSLATGGWTEAFF.

This clone was found once. The J gene is TRBJ1-1, the V gene TRBV2, with 7 positions matching TRBD1. CDR3 length: 12 amino acids. V was pared by 6 bases and J by 6 bases, with 4 bases of the junction left unmatched. The germline gives CDR1 SNHLY, CDR2 FYNNEI. CDR3 nucleotides: TGTGCCAGCAGGGGGCAGGGGGCTGAAGCTTTCTTT. Translating gives CASRGQGAEAFF.

The V call is TRBV6-5, the J call TRBJ2-7, with 8 positions matching TRBD1. In germline, CDR1 is MNHEY, CDR2 SVGAGI. The CDR3 runs to 15 residues. After removal of 2 bases from V and 3 bases from J, the junction contained 6 bases not matched to a gene. DNA of the CDR3: TGTGCCAGCAGTTACCGGGACAGGACCGACTACGAGCAGTACTTC. This sequence encodes CASSYRDRTDYEQYF.